The 7 T cell receptor beta chains below come from one sample, sequenced in a study of cytomegalovirus exposure and HLA in healthy donors. 13 Jbeta primers and 60 Vbeta primers were used for the PCR. Generated by immunoSEQ multiplex PCR, the TCRdb table keeps only in-frame clones and is missing some. The sample yields 250,000 to 350,000 clones, approximately 80% seen once. The sample was PBMCs. The receptors come from a girl aged 2 to 9 in good health and CMV-seronegative.

This chain uses TRBV28 with TRBJ1-2; D unclear. The germline V and J ends were trimmed by 10 bases and 0 bases, with 21 bases remaining between them. This CDR3 spans 16 amino acids. The V gene's germline CDR1 is MDHEN and CDR2 SYDVKM. The CDR3 bases are TGTGCCACCTACCCCCCTGTTTGGCAGGCTAACTATGGCTACACCTTC. Encoded protein: CATYPPVWQANYGYTF.

This clone was observed a single time. J is TRBJ2-7 and V is TRBV7-9; the match to TRBD2 covers 8 bases. This CDR3 is 15 amino acids long. From germline, CDR1 is SEHNR and CDR2 FQNEAQ (reference sequence). J was trimmed by 4 bases and V by 5 bases; bases with no gene match: 10. The CDR3 sequence is CASSPYGTRRYEQYF. CDR3 in DNA: TGTGCCAGCAGCCCTTACGGGACTAGAAGGTACGAGCAGTACTTC.

The genes are TRBV9 and TRBJ2-1, with TRBD2 as a possible D gene (6 bases). CDR1 and CDR2 from the germline V gene are SGDLS and YYNGEE. The CDR3 sequence is 16 residues long. V was cut by 4 bases and J by 6 bases, with 20 bases left in between. The CDR3 nucleotides read TGTGCCAGCAGCATCCGTCTAGCGCCGCCAGGCAATGAGCAGTTCTTC. This encodes CASSIRLAPPGNEQFF.

The genes are TRBV19 and TRBJ2-7, with D perhaps matching TRBD1 (6 bases). Germline CDR1 LNHDA, CDR2 SQIVND (reference sequence). CDR3 length: 12 amino acids. V lost 8 bases and J lost 8, with 16 bases in between. The CDR3 nucleotides are TGTGCCAGTGCCAGGGGCCGGGAACAGCAGTACTTC. Translating it yields CASARGREQQYF. The complete variable domain, with remaining parts taken from reference TRBV19 and TRBJ2-7, reads DGGITQSPKYLFRKEGQNVTLSCEQNLNHDAMYWYRQDPGQGLRLIYYSQIVNDFQKGDIAEGYSVSREKKESFPLTVTSAQKNPTAFYLCASARGREQQYFGPGTRLTVT.

This chain joins TRBV5-6 and TRBJ2-3; TRBD2 matches at 8 bases. The CDR3 runs to 17 residues. In germline, CDR1 is SGHDT, CDR2 YYEEEE. Losses at the gene ends were 2 bases for V and 5 bases for J; bases not matched to a gene: 13. The CDR3 reads CASSFGLAGPTRDTQYF. DNA for the CDR3: TGTGCCAGCAGCTTCGGGCTAGCGGGCCCAACGAGAGATACGCAGTATTTT.

V usage is TRBV7-3 and J usage is TRBJ1-3; D unclear. Germline CDR1 and CDR2: SGHTA and FQGTGA. The CDR3 has 19 amino acids. V was trimmed by 4 bases and J by 0 bases, leaving 22 bases between them. DNA of the CDR3: TGTGCCAGCAGCTCACACGTTGGTGGCAGGCGAAGCTCTGGAAACACCATATATTTT. It encodes CASSSHVGGRRSSGNTIYF.

The chain couples TRBV10-2 to TRBJ1-5; 11 bases align to TRBD1. The CDR3 covers 15 residues. Germline V CDR1 and CDR2: WSHSY, SAAADI. V lost 3 bases, J lost 9 bases, and 7 bases stayed unmatched. CDR3 in amino acids: CASSDLDRGQSPQHF. The DNA of the CDR3 is TGCGCCAGCAGTGACCTGGACAGGGGGCAGTCGCCCCAGCATTTT.